The source of this T cell receptor (beta chain) is a study of T cell responses to AZD1222 COVID-19 vaccine. Germline V gene lookup returns CDR1 SGHTA and CDR2 FQGTGA. The length of the CDR3 is 15 residues. V lost 5 bases to trimming and J lost 5 bases, with 15 bases between them. Assay used: immunoSEQ multiplex PCR; TCRdb lists only in-frame clones, some missing. The data show approximately 150,000 clones, over 85% seen once. Regarding this clone: Its cognate antigen is unknown.

The study, taken as a whole, reports: Unmutated variant regions reportedly attract nearly half of all spike-specific TCRs. Sampling captured repertoires only after the peak T cell response. Donors in the cohort were predominantly white British and more often female, and clonal diversity was possibly underestimated.

The source was peripheral blood, collected on day 0 of AZD1222 vaccination. The J gene is TRBJ1-4, the V gene TRBV7-3; D is possibly TRBD1 (6 bases). The clonotype originates from an adult in good health. The CDR3 nucleotides read TGTGCCAGCAGCCAGTCCGGGGGCCCCAATGAAAAACTGTTTTTT. Translated, it gives CASSQSGGPNEKLFF.